This T cell receptor (beta chain) was recovered during a study of response to subunit inactivated influenza vaccine (dated by TCRdb to between 2018 and 2020). Regarding the complete study: Deep quantitative T cell receptor repertoire profiling was used in the study to track responses to a trivalent subunit inactivated influenza vaccine. Study-level results and caveats: It was suggested by the authors that each seasonal influenza vaccination may recruit only a limited number of new T cells.

V is trimmed back by 7 bases and J by 1 base, and the junction contains 1 base that no gene match accounts for. The CDR3 starts with the cysteine, ends with the phenylalanine, and has 14 residues. CDR3 DNA only is kept here, 42 bases in frame from base 1. CDR1 SNHLY and CDR2 FYNNEI were looked up in the germline V gene. This clonotype was picked up a small number of times. Its antigen remains unidentified. Within one base of it there is no much larger clone, and no base qualities were kept. Library method: RT-PCR. Sequencing was performed on an Illumina HiSeq 2500. The public sequencing data were trimmed at Q25 with fastp and processed into clonotypes with MiXCR by TCRdb, which kept only in-frame beta chains. Under each unique CDR3 protein, matching rows form one entry showing the most common genes and DNA. This sample holds about 170,000 distinct CDR3 sequences; roughly 12% were observed only once. Less than 30% of the sample comes from the top ten.

These data were also filed under a second study, of T cells expressing NK-cell markers. Reported in the second study: 5'RACE template switching, by which a universal primer site and unique molecular identifiers were added, was used to make TCR beta cDNA libraries. Roughly 8 donors provided sorted CD3+CD56+NKG2C+, CD3+CD56+NKG2C- and CD3+CD56-NKG2C+ T-cell subsets, whose TCR beta-chain repertoires were profiled. Seven of the eight sequenced donors were HCMV-seropositive and one was HCMV-seronegative. In several experiments an anti-gammadeltaTCR antibody was added to restrict sorting to alphabetaTCR-expressing T cells. In five to seven donors, the dominant CD3+CD56+NKG2C+ clonotypes were found to rank among the top 10 CD8+ clonotypes and to make up about 1.0-8% of CD8+ T cells. Those dominant clonotypes were again the most abundant among CD3+CD56-NKG2C+ cells in a handful of donors, at about 28.3-65%. It remained unclear whether the expanded NKG2C-expressing T cell clones were specific for HCMV antigens. All eight donors whose samples were sequenced were randomly selected healthy volunteers, three of them men and five women. To determine HCMV serostatus, a commercial ELISA kit was used to detect HCMV-specific IgG in serum. Peripheral blood mononuclear cells were isolated from blood by Ficoll density gradient centrifugation. Magnetic immunoseparation with Miltenyi isolation kits was used to isolate CD4+ and CD8+ T cells from PBMC. cDNA synthesis was primed from the TCR beta constant segment and was followed by two successive PCR amplification steps. Sequencing of the libraries produced 2 x 150 bp reads on Illumina HiSeq 2000/2500, MiSeq or NextSeq. MIGEC was used to demultiplex reads and group the reads by UMI, and MiTCR was used to assemble and quantify clonotypes. To exclude erroneous sequences, any TCR cDNA sequence not supported by at least two reads was discarded. The tcR package was used for downstream repertoire analysis, and clonotypes were matched between fractions using CDR3 nucleotide sequence together with V segment. VDJmatch was used to annotate antigen specificity against VDJdb, with one amino acid substitution in CDR3 allowed.

The source was CD8+ T cells sorted from PBMCs, collected 11 to 12 days after vaccination. This TCR was sampled from a man in his fifties who received an inactivated influenza vaccine. Donor details come from another sample of the same person, matched by shared clones. In this chain, TRBV2 is recombined with TRBJ2-2, and TRBD1 matches 9 of the central bases. The nucleotide sequence reads as follows: TGTGCCAGCATGGGACAGGGGAACACCGGGGAGCTGTTTTTT. It is translated as CASMGQGNTGELFF.